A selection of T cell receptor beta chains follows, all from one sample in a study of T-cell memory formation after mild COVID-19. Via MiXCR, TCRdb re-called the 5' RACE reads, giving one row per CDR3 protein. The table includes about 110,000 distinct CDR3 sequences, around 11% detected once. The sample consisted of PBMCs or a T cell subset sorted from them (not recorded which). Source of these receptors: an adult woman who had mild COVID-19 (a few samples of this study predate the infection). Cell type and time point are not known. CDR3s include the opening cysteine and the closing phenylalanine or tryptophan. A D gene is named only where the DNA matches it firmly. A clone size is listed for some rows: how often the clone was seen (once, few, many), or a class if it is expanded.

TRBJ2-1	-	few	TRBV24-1	TGTGCCACCAGTGATTTCGGGGTGGGTGAGCAGTTCTTC	CATSDFGVGEQFF
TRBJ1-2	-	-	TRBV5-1	TGCGCCAGCAGCTTGGCCTCCGTTTCCTATGGCTACACCTTC	CASSLASVSYGYTF
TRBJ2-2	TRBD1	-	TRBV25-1	TGTGCCAGCAGTAGCGGGACAGGGGACACCGGGGAGCTGTTTTTT	CASSSGTGDTGELFF
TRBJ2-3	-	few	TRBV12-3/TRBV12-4	TGTGCCAGCAGTGGGGCTAGCACAGATACGCAGTATTTT	CASSGASTDTQYF
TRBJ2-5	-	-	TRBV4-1	TGCGCCAGCAGCCAAGATCGGGTGGGAGAAGAGACCCAGTACTTC	CASSQDRVGEETQYF
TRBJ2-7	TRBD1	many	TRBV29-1	TGCAGCGTGTTTCTAGGGGGCGGCTACGAGCAGTACTTC	CSVFLGGGYEQYF
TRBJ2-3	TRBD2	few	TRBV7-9	TGTGCCAGCAGCTTAGTAGCGGGGGGGCCTAGGAATACGCAGTATTTT	CASSLVAGGPRNTQYF
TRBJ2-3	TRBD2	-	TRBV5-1	TGCGCCAGCAGCCGACAGGATGTACTAGCGGGGGGCACAGATACGCAGTATTTT	CASSRQDVLAGGTDTQYF
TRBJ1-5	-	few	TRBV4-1	TGCGCCAGCAGCCAGAGCTTGACAGAAAATCAGCCCCAGCATTTT	CASSQSLTENQPQHF
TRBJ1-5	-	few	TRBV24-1	TGTGCCACCAGTGATGAGAATCAGCCCCAGCATTTT	CATSDENQPQHF
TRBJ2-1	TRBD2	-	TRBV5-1	TGCGCCAGCAGCCTCCCGCTAGCGGACAATGAGCAGTTCTTC	CASSLPLADNEQFF
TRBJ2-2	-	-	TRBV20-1	TGCAGTGCTAGGGGGAACAGGGTAATTGGGGAGCTGTTTTTT	CSARGNRVIGELFF
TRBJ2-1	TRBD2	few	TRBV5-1	TGCGCCAGCAGCTTAGGAGTTCTAGCGGGGCTAGATGAGCAGTTCTTC	CASSLGVLAGLDEQFF
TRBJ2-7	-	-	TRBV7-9	TGTGCCAGCAGCTTAGCTTCGACCCGTTGGGACGAGCAGTACTTC	CASSLASTRWDEQYF
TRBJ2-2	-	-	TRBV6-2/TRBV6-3	TGTGCCAGCAAAGCCCTGTTGGATGCAGGGGGGGAGCTGTTTTTT	CASKALLDAGGELFF
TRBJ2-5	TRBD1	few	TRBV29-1	TGCAGCGTACGACAGGGGATCTATGAGACCCAGTACTTC	CSVRQGIYETQYF
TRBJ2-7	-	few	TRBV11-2	TGTGCCAGCAGCTTAGACGGCAGCTCCTACGAGCAGTACTTC	CASSLDGSSYEQYF
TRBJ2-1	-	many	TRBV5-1	TGCGCCAGCAGCTTGACACAGGTATCCTACAATGAGCAGTTCTTC	CASSLTQVSYNEQFF
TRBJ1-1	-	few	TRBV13	TGTGCCAGCAGTTATTTGGCGGGGGACACTGAAGCTTTCTTT	CASSYLAGDTEAFF
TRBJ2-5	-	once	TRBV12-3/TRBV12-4	TGTGCCAGCACCACCGGGGAGACCCAGTACTTC	CASTTGETQYF
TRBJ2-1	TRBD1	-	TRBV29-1	TGCAGCGTTGAAGAAATGGGACAGTCAATTTACAATGAGCAGTTCTTC	CSVEEMGQSIYNEQFF
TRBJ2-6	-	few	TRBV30	TGTGCCCAAGCACAGGTTTCCGTTGGGGCCAACGTCCTGACTTTC	CAQAQVSVGANVLTF
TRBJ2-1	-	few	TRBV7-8	TGTGCCAGCAGCTTAGCCGTGCCGGGCAATGAGCAGTTCTTC	CASSLAVPGNEQFF